The 5 T cell receptor beta chains below all came from one sample that was sequenced in a study of PD-1 blockade in classical Hodgkin lymphoma. Autologous stem cell transplantation was followed by relapse in every patient, and brentuximab vedotin exposure varied. TCRdb keeps only in-frame clones here, not all; method: immunoSEQ multiplex PCR. The sample gives 57,000 or so clones, 70% to 90% of which show up once; around 13% is in the top ten. Here the sequenced sample was peripheral blood mononuclear cells (PBMCs), taken at baseline. The receptors stem from a human donor with classical Hodgkin lymphoma.

The J gene is TRBJ1-5, the V gene TRBV11-2, with D perhaps TRBD1 (5 bases). Trimming left V 1 base short and J 1 base short, with 11 bases between. Per germline, CDR1 SGHAT and CDR2 FQNNGV. The CDR3 is made up of 16 amino acids. The CDR3, as DNA: TGTGCCAGCAGCTTAGGGACCGGGGCCAGCAATCAGCCCCAGCATTTT. Translating gives CASSLGTGASNQPQHF. The variable domain in full, completed from reference TRBV11-2 and TRBJ1-5, reads EAGVAQSPRYKIIEKRQSVAFWCNPISGHATLYWYQQILGQGPKLLIQFQNNGVVDDSQLPKDRFSAERLKGVDSTLKIQPAKLEDSAVYLCASSLGTGASNQPQHFGDGTRLSIL.

The rearrangement uses TRBV28 and TRBJ2-5; 9 nucleotides line up with TRBD1. J gave up 0 bases and V 6 bases, and 8 bases lay outside the gene matches. The CDR3 is made up of 16 amino acids. Germline loops: CDR1 MDHEN, CDR2 SYDVKM. The CDR3 nucleotides read TGTGCCAGCAGCCACAGGGGGCTCTCGTACCAAGAGACCCAGTACTTC. It encodes CASSHRGLSYQETQYF.

This sequence joins TRBV5-6 and TRBJ2-1, with a tentative D call TRBD1 (8 bases). The CDR3 covers 14 residues. With 4 bases removed from V and 7 bases from J, the gap between germline ends came to 15 bases. The germline V gene has CDR1 SGHDT and CDR2 YYEEEE. The CDR3 DNA follows: TGTGCCAGCAGCGTGGACAGGGAGGGGAATGAGCAGTTCTTC. It is translated as CASSVDREGNEQFF.

The chain employs TRBV30 and TRBJ1-2; tentatively, D is TRBD1 (5 bases). V lost 3 bases to trimming and J lost 4 bases, with 18 bases between them. There are 15 residues in the CDR3. Germline V lookup: CDR1 GTSNPN, CDR2 SVGIG (reference sequence). The CDR3 here is CAWSPVGGASYGYTF. DNA for the CDR3: TGTGCCTGGAGCCCCGTGGGAGGGGCCTCCTATGGCTACACCTTC.

V is TRBV27 and J is TRBJ2-5; 7 bases fit TRBD1. V trimming: 2 bases; J trimming: 5 bases; junction bases outside the gene matches: 8. CDR1 is MNHEY, CDR2 SMNVEV, per germline (reference sequence). This CDR3 is 15 amino acids long. The CDR3 region has the DNA TGTGCCAGCAGTTTAACCAGACAGGGATGGGAGACCCAGTACTTC. Protein: CASSLTRQGWETQYF.